This T cell receptor beta chain was sequenced during a study of human T cells and chemical hapten exposure. Across the study: Recorded diagnoses among the mostly female patients were alopecia areata, totalis or universalis.

The CDR3 has 12 residues. With 4 bases removed from V and 3 bases from J, the gap between germline ends came to 9 bases. Germline V gene data show CDR1 as SQVTM and CDR2 as ANQGSEA. The library gave individual cDNA molecules unique molecular identifiers. TCRdb ran MiXCR on the RACE reads and lists one entry per CDR3 protein. This table holds about 140,000 distinct CDR3 sequences, 12% found once. Time point indicated: patch test 2, 6 weeks after DPC sensitization. Treatment noted: therapeutic diphenylcyclopropenone sensitization with weekly scalp DPC. This sequence was found in a woman aged 50 to 60 with alopecia areata. Some clones in this sample may be carry-over from other donors' samples. Specimen: whole blood, collected in connection with sensitization to the hapten diphenylcyclopropenone (DPC). V gene TRBV29-1 combines with J gene TRBJ1-2, with D tentatively TRBD1 (6 bases). The DNA for the CDR3 is TGCAGCGTTGCGGGGGCTTACTATGGCTACACCTTC. Protein sequence: CSVAGAYYGYTF.